A selection of T cell receptor beta chains follows, all from one sample in a study of blood T cell repertoires in COVID-19. Here immunoSEQ multiplex PCR was the method, and the copy in TCRdb shows in-frame clones only, minus some. The sample holds 250,000 to 300,000 clones, around 84% seen once. What was sequenced was PBMCs or T cells enriched from blood (not recorded which). The receptor source for this set is a man aged 18 to 30 who had recovered from COVID-19. Each CDR3 is given with its conserved first and last residue. A D gene is named only where the DNA matches it firmly. Clone size is shown for a subset of rows, as once, few, many or a class of expanded clone.

>TRBV7-2|-|TRBJ2-7|TRBD1
CASSFTGTGTYEQYF
TGTGCCAGCAGCTTCACCGGGACAGGGACCTACGAGCAGTACTTC
>TRBV28|-|TRBJ2-7|TRBD2
CASSLRREGRNEQYF
TGTGCCAGCAGTTTAAGGCGGGAGGGCCGTAACGAGCAGTACTTC
>TRBV3-1/TRBV3-2|once|TRBJ2-1|TRBD2
CASSQDRLAGNEQFF
TGTGCCAGCAGCCAAGATAGGCTAGCGGGGAATGAGCAGTTCTTC
>TRBV19|-|TRBJ1-5|-
CASSSPRSKSQPQHF
TGTGCCAGTAGTAGCCCCAGGTCCAAGAGTCAGCCCCAGCATTTT
>TRBV4-1|-|TRBJ2-7|TRBD2
CASSPSGRAGEQYF
TGCGCCAGCAGCCCCAGCGGGAGGGCGGGAGAGCAGTACTTC
>TRBV7-9|-|TRBJ1-2|TRBD1
CASSFGQGWVRDYGYTF
TGTGCCAGCAGCTTCGGACAGGGCTGGGTAAGGGACTATGGCTACACCTTC
>TRBV24-1|-|TRBJ2-1|TRBD2
CATSELPSGRRNEQFF
TGTGCCACCAGTGAACTCCCTAGCGGGAGACGGAATGAGCAGTTCTTC
>TRBV4-1|once|TRBJ2-7|TRBD2
CASSQGWAGEGYEQYF
TGCGCCAGCAGCCAAGGATGGGCGGGGGAGGGCTACGAGCAGTACTTC
>TRBV5-8|few|TRBJ2-7|TRBD2
CASSLMAGTTTEQYF
TGTGCCAGCAGTTTAATGGCCGGGACTACCACCGAGCAGTACTTC
>TRBV20-1|-|TRBJ1-3|-
CSSRSGNTIYF
TGCAGCTCCCGCTCTGGAAACACCATATATTTT
>TRBV2|-|TRBJ2-3|TRBD1
CASRQGTGSADTQYF
TGTGCCAGTCGACAGGGAACGGGGTCGGCAGATACGCAGTATTTT
>TRBV5-1|-|TRBJ2-3|TRBD1
CASSGQGISTDTQYF
TGCGCCAGCAGCGGACAGGGGATAAGCACAGATACGCAGTATTTT
>TRBV13|-|TRBJ2-4|TRBD2
CASSSPLAGGGNIQYF
TGTGCCAGCAGCTCTCCCTTAGCGGGAGGGGGAAACATTCAGTACTTC
>TRBV5-5|-|TRBJ2-7|TRBD1
CASSFDRERGEQYF
TGTGCCAGCAGCTTCGACAGGGAAAGGGGGGAGCAGTACTTC
>TRBV19|-|TRBJ1-3|-
CASSIGTLSGNTIYF
TGTGCCAGTAGTATAGGGACTCTCTCTGGAAACACCATATATTTT
>TRBV3-1/TRBV3-2|-|TRBJ2-6|-
CASSQVRLARSGANVLTF
TGTGCCAGCAGCCAAGTCCGACTCGCTCGCTCTGGGGCCAACGTCCTGACTTTC
>TRBV5-1|-|TRBJ2-1|TRBD2
CASSRTSGGLYNEQFF
TGCGCCAGCAGCAGGACTAGCGGGGGGTTGTACAATGAGCAGTTCTTC
>TRBV3-1/TRBV3-2|-|TRBJ2-7|-
CASSQVATVSYEQYF
TGTGCCAGCAGCCAAGTGGCCACCGTCTCCTACGAGCAGTACTTC
>TRBV19|-|TRBJ1-1|TRBD1
CASMGTVMNTEAFF
TGTGCCAGTATGGGGACAGTGATGAACACTGAAGCTTTCTTT
>TRBV28|-|TRBJ2-7|-
CASSTGGRYEQYF
TGTGCCAGCAGTACCGGGGGGCGGTACGAGCAGTACTTC
>TRBV30|-|TRBJ2-1|-
CAWSHIGGPNEQFF
TGTGCCTGGAGTCATATCGGGGGGCCGAATGAGCAGTTCTTC
>TRBV5-1|-|TRBJ1-2|TRBD1
CASTTGGVYGYTF
TGCGCCAGCACTACAGGGGGTGTCTATGGCTACACCTTC
>TRBV6-4|-|TRBJ2-1|-
CASSPDSHNEQFF
TGTGCCAGCAGTCCGGACAGTCACAATGAGCAGTTCTTC
>TRBV4-2|once|TRBJ1-4|TRBD1
CATWGQGPPGDEKLFF
TGTGCAACATGGGGACAGGGCCCCCCGGGCGATGAAAAACTGTTTTTT
>TRBV11-3|once|TRBJ2-7|TRBD2
CASSAGLAGGKSSYEQYF
TGTGCCAGCAGCGCAGGACTAGCGGGAGGGAAGAGCTCCTACGAGCAGTACTTC
>TRBV5-6|-|TRBJ2-7|-
CASSPGYAYEQYF
TGTGCCAGCAGCCCGGGATATGCCTACGAGCAGTACTTC
>TRBV3-1/TRBV3-2|once|TRBJ2-1|-
CASSQELKQSSYNEQFF
TGTGCCAGCAGCCAAGAATTGAAACAGAGCTCCTACAATGAGCAGTTCTTC